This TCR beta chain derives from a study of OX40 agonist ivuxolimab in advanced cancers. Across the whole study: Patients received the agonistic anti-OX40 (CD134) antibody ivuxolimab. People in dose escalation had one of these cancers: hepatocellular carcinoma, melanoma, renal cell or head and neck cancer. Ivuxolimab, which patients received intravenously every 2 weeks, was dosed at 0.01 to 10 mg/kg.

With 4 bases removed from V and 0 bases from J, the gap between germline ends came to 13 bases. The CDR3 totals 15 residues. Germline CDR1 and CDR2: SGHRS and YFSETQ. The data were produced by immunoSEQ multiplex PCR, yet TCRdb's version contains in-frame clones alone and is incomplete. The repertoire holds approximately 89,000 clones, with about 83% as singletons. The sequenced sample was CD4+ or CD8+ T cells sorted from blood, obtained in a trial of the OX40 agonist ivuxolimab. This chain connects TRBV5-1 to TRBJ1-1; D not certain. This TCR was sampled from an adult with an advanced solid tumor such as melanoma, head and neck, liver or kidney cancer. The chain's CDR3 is CASSPFPGLNTEAFF. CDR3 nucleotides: TGCGCCAGCAGCCCCTTCCCTGGGTTGAACACTGAAGCTTTCTTT.